These 28 T cell receptor beta chains came from one sample sequenced in a study of cytomegalovirus exposure and HLA in healthy donors. Primers for the PCR totalled 60 Vbeta and 13 Jbeta. Method: immunoSEQ multiplex PCR; TCRdb's copy keeps in-frame clones and lacks some. The profile shows more than 110,000 clones, roughly four fifths of them singletons. Specimen: PBMCs. The receptors here all came from a woman in her 50s in good health and CMV-seropositive.

The chain has TRBV4-1 and TRBJ1-5; no clear D. The CDR3 is 14 amino acids. Trimming cost V 2 bases and J 7 bases, with 12 bases left between them. The germline V gene has CDR1 MGHRA and CDR2 YSYEKL. In nucleotides, the CDR3 is TGCGCCAGCAGCCAACGGCAGGCTCGGCAGCCCCAGCATTTT. Translating it yields CASSQRQARQPQHF.

The chain uses TRBV11-2 and TRBJ1-1; D is possibly TRBD1 (5 bases). The germline CDR1 and CDR2 sequences are SGHAT and FQNNGV. V lost 5 bases and J lost 5, with 12 bases in between. This CDR3 comprises 13 residues. The CDR3 reads CASSPQGWTEAFF. CDR3 nucleotide sequence: TGTGCCAGCAGCCCGCAGGGTTGGACTGAAGCTTTCTTT. Using reference TRBV11-2 and TRBJ1-1 for the parts outside the CDR3, the full variable domain is EAGVAQSPRYKIIEKRQSVAFWCNPISGHATLYWYQQILGQGPKLLIQFQNNGVVDDSQLPKDRFSAERLKGVDSTLKIQPAKLEDSAVYLCASSPQGWTEAFFGQGTRLTVV.

CDR3 protein: CSVDEVVGSNNYGYTF. In DNA, the CDR3 is TGCAGCGTTGACGAGGTTGTTGGCTCCAATAACTATGGCTACACCTTC. The chain employs TRBV29-1 and TRBJ1-2; no firm D call. The V and J ends lost 3 bases and 1 base respectively, with 18 bases between them. CDR3 length equals 16 residues. From germline, CDR1 is SQVTM and CDR2 ANQGSEA. The full variable domain, its missing parts supplied by reference TRBV29-1 and TRBJ1-2, is SAVISQKPSRDICQRGTSLTIQCQVDSQVTMMFWYRQQPGQSLTLIATANQGSEATYESGFVIDKFPISRPNLTFSTLTVSNMSPEDSSIYLCSVDEVVGSNNYGYTFGSGTRLTVV.

Here the CDR3 reads CASSFSPQQPQHF. The CDR3 DNA sequence: TGTGCCAGCAGTTTTTCCCCTCAGCAGCCCCAGCATTTT. The chain is built from TRBV27 and TRBJ1-5; D is unclear. Germline loops: CDR1 MNHEY, CDR2 SMNVEV (reference sequence). V lost 3 bases and J lost 7, with 10 bases in between. The CDR3 is 13 amino acids.

The chain combines TRBV6-5 with TRBJ2-2; D perhaps matches TRBD2 (6 bases). The CDR3 is 14 residues long. V was shortened by 0 bases and J by 8 bases, with 10 bases between the two germline ends. CDR1 is MNHEY, CDR2 SVGAGI, per germline. The CDR3 bases are TGTGCCAGCAGTTACTCGGGGGGTGGAGGGGAGCTGTTTTTT. Translation: CASSYSGGGGELFF.

The rearrangement links TRBV19 to TRBJ2-2; TRBD1 matches 9 bases. There are 14 residues in the CDR3. The germline gives CDR1 LNHDA, CDR2 SQIVND (reference sequence). V lost 6 bases to trimming and J lost 5 bases; unmatched junction nucleotides: 4. CDR3 in DNA: TGTGCCAGTAGGCCGACAGGGGGGACCGGGGAGCTGTTTTTT. Translating gives CASRPTGGTGELFF.

The rearrangement joins TRBV27 to TRBJ2-2, with D maybe TRBD1 (6 bases). V shed 6 bases and J shed 2 bases, with 10 bases lying between them. Germline CDR1 reads MNHEY; CDR2 reads SMNVEV (reference sequence). There are 14 residues in the CDR3. The CDR3 reads CASSVGTNTGELFF. CDR3 in DNA: TGTGCCAGCAGCGTCGGGACAAACACCGGGGAGCTGTTTTTT.

The chain recombines TRBV4-1 with TRBJ1-4, with 9 bases identical to TRBD1. J gave up 6 bases and V 4 bases, and 12 bases lay outside the gene matches. CDR1 is MGHRA, CDR2 YSYEKL, per germline. This CDR3 has 17 amino acids. The CDR3 reads CASSRVPGQGMDEKLFF. Written as DNA, the CDR3 is TGCGCCAGCAGCCGCGTCCCGGGACAGGGTATGGATGAAAAACTGTTTTTT.

The V gene is TRBV4-1, the J gene TRBJ2-1; D gene uncertain. Trimming shortened V by 3 bases and J by 12 bases, and 15 bases separated the two germline ends. There are 13 residues in the CDR3. Germline V gene sequence: CDR1 MGHRA, CDR2 YSYEKL. CDR3 loop: CASSHPLSRGQFF. CDR3 coding DNA: TGCGCCAGCAGCCATCCATTATCCCGAGGGCAGTTCTTC.

Note on this clone: The sample has other DNA sequences that encode this CDR3 too. The chain uses TRBV6-5 and TRBJ1-3; D not certain. Germline CDR1 reads MNHEY; CDR2 reads SVGAGI. Trimming shortened V by 0 bases and J by 3 bases, and 6 bases separated the two germline ends. This CDR3 is built from 14 residues. The CDR3 nucleotides are TGTGCCAGCAGTTACTCGAACAGTGGAAACACCATATATTTT. This encodes CASSYSNSGNTIYF.

This clone was seen a handful of times. This rearrangement joins TRBV5-1 to TRBJ2-5, with D possibly TRBD1 on 5 matching bases. Germline CDR1 reads SGHRS; CDR2 reads YFSETQ. The CDR3 length is 13 residues. V was shortened by 1 base and J by 5 bases, with 9 bases between the two germline ends. Written as DNA, the CDR3 is TGCGCCAGCAGCTTGACAGGTTCGGAGACCCAGTACTTC. It yields the protein CASSLTGSETQYF.

V gene TRBV7-3 combines with J gene TRBJ2-5; D remains ambiguous. This CDR3 has 13 amino acids. CDR1 is SGHTA, CDR2 FQGTGA, per germline. Trimming took off 2 bases at V and 5 bases at J, with 9 bases between the two ends. CDR3 DNA sequence: TGTGCCAGCAGCTTAGATGTTCGGGAGACCCAGTACTTC. Its translation: CASSLDVRETQYF.

This clone was detected only once. The chain couples TRBV7-2 to TRBJ1-5, with 9 bases fitting TRBD1. CDR1 is SGHTA, CDR2 FQGNSA, per germline. This CDR3 spans 15 amino acids. V lost 5 bases, J lost 3 bases, and 5 bases stayed unmatched. CDR3 nucleotide sequence: TGTGCCAGCAGCCCCCGGACAGGGGACAATCAGCCCCAGCATTTT. Translation: CASSPRTGDNQPQHF.

This clone was observed a few times. This sequence joins TRBV18 and TRBJ2-1, with 8 positions matching TRBD1. This CDR3 region has 14 residues. Germline V gives CDR1 KGHSH, CDR2 LQKENI. With 2 bases clipped from V and 10 bases from J, the junction kept 7 bases outside the gene matches. CDR3 protein: CASSPMSGGGEQFF. The DNA for the CDR3 is TGTGCCAGCTCACCAATGTCAGGGGGCGGAGAGCAGTTCTTC.

A single count supports this clone. V usage is TRBV7-2 and J usage is TRBJ2-7; weak D call: TRBD2 (7 bases). Deletions cut 4 bases from V and 2 bases from J, with 18 bases between. CDR3 length equals 16 residues. Germline values: CDR1 SGHTA, CDR2 FQGNSA. In DNA form, the CDR3 reads TGTGCCAGCAGCTCTAGGGGGGGGGACCCCACCTACGAGCAGTACTTC. Amino acids: CASSSRGGDPTYEQYF.

This clone was detected only a few times. The V call is TRBV7-9, the J call TRBJ2-5; tentative D call: TRBD2 (7 bases). Germline lookup yields CDR1 SEHNR and CDR2 FQNEAQ (reference sequence). This CDR3 is built from 16 residues. Trimming took 10 bases from V and 2 from J, leaving 23 bases between them. The CDR3 loop reads CATDSQGGGLQETQYF. The DNA for the CDR3 is TGTGCCACCGACTCACAGGGCGGGGGCCTTCAAGAGACCCAGTACTTC.

This clone was recorded a few times. The J gene is TRBJ1-4, the V gene TRBV30; D not resolved. The CDR3 is made up of 12 amino acids. The germline V gene encodes CDR1 GTSNPN and CDR2 SVGIG (reference sequence). The V end lost 2 bases, the J end lost 7 bases, and 8 bases lay between the germline ends. CDR3 coding DNA: TGTGCCTGGAGTCGAAGCACTGAAAAACTGTTTTTT. This gives the protein CAWSRSTEKLFF.

CDR3 in DNA: TGTGCCAGCAGCCCCGAGGAGGGCCGAAACACCATATATTTT. This gives the protein CASSPEEGRNTIYF. The chain couples TRBV5-6 to TRBJ1-3, with D hard to call. Germline-derived CDR1 and CDR2 are SGHDT and YYEEEE. The CDR3 runs to 14 residues. The ends were cut back, 4 bases at V and 5 bases at J, with 13 bases in the middle.

The chain links TRBV11-1 to TRBJ1-6, with D unclear. Germline assignment: CDR1 SGHAT and CDR2 FQDESV (reference sequence). The V end was cut by 0 bases, the J end by 16 bases, with 19 bases between. The CDR3 is 15 amino acids. The CDR3 nucleotides are TGTGCCAGCAGCTTAGCCCTCGGACTACTTAGGAATCTCCACTTT. This translates into CASSLALGLLRNLHF.

The chain carries TRBV7-3 and TRBJ2-5; 8 nucleotides match TRBD2. The CDR3 loop spans 14 amino acids. Germline loops: CDR1 SGHTA, CDR2 FQGTGA. The trim removed 5 bases at V and 4 bases at J, leaving 6 bases unmatched. Written as DNA, the CDR3 is TGTGCCAGCAGCCTACGGGGGGGCCTAGAGACCCAGTACTTC. Its protein is CASSLRGGLETQYF. The full variable domain, rest sourced from reference TRBV7-3 and TRBJ2-5, is GAGVSQTPSNKVTEKGKYVELRCDPISGHTALYWYRQSLGQGPEFLIYFQGTGAADDSGLPNDRFFAVRPEGSVSTLKIQRTERGDSAVYLCASSLRGGLETQYFGPGTRLLVL.

This clone appeared once. The chain uses TRBV2 and TRBJ2-5; 10 nucleotides align to TRBD2. Looked up from germline, CDR1 is SNHLY and CDR2 is FYNNEI. The junction had 10 bases not matched to a gene; V was cut back by 8 bases and J by 4 bases. The CDR3 has 15 amino acids. CDR3 sequence (DNA): TGTGCCAGCGATTGGAGCGGGGGGGCCTCAGAGACCCAGTACTTC. Translating it yields CASDWSGGASETQYF.

The chain couples TRBV29-1 to TRBJ1-4; D is perhaps TRBD1 (6 bases). CDR1 and CDR2 (germline): SQVTM, ANQGSEA. Trimming left V 0 bases short and J 8 bases short, with 13 bases between. The CDR3 length is 14 residues. The CDR3 region is CSVEDTGGQEKLFF. The CDR3 DNA is TGCAGCGTTGAAGATACCGGGGGGCAGGAAAAACTGTTTTTT.

The chain joins TRBV9 to TRBJ2-7, with 11 positions matching TRBD2. V lost 2 bases and J lost 2; bases outside the gene matches: 3. CDR3 size: 15 residues. Per the germline V gene, CDR1 is SGDLS and CDR2 is YYNGEE. The CDR3 sequence is CASSVSGGAPYEQYF. The CDR3 DNA reads TGTGCCAGCAGCGTTAGCGGGGGGGCGCCCTACGAGCAGTACTTC. Filled out from reference TRBV9 and TRBJ2-7, the complete variable domain reads DSGVTQTPKHLITATGQRVTLRCSPRSGDLSVYWYQQSLDQGLQFLIQYYNGEERAKGNILERFSAQQFPDLHSELNLSSLELGDSALYFCASSVSGGAPYEQYFGPGTRLTVT.

This chain uses TRBV7-2 with TRBJ1-2, with D maybe TRBD1 (5 bases). V lost 5 bases and J 1 base, leaving 14 bases between the germline ends. The CDR3 is made up of 15 amino acids. The germline CDR1 and CDR2 sequences are SGHTA and FQGNSA. CDR3 DNA sequence: TGTGCCAGCAGCGTAGGGGTGGGAGGTAACTATGGCTACACCTTC. Its protein is CASSVGVGGNYGYTF.

J is TRBJ2-2 and V is TRBV28, with D possibly being TRBD1 (6 bases). The length of the CDR3 is 15 residues. Germline V CDR1 and CDR2: MDHEN, SYDVKM. The V and J ends lost 3 bases and 3 bases respectively, with 11 bases between them. CDR3 nucleotide sequence: TGTGCCAGCAGTTTCTCGGACAGATACACCGGGGAGCTGTTTTTT. Amino acids: CASSFSDRYTGELFF.

This rearrangement joins TRBV7-2 to TRBJ1-4; TRBD1 matches 9 bases. The length of the CDR3 is 15 residues. Germline CDR1 SGHTA, CDR2 FQGNSA. After removal of 4 bases from V and 4 bases from J, the junction contained 4 bases not matched to a gene. DNA for the CDR3: TGTGCCAGCAGCTGGGACAGGGCCGTTAATGAAAAACTGTTTTTT. Translated: CASSWDRAVNEKLFF.

The rearrangement joins TRBV2 to TRBJ1-1; 7 bases line up with TRBD1. Trimming at V came to 7 bases and at J to 7 bases, leaving 6 bases not matched to a gene. This CDR3 has 12 residues. Germline assignment: CDR1 SNHLY and CDR2 FYNNEI. The CDR3 is CASKGQVFEAFF. DNA of the CDR3: TGTGCCAGCAAAGGACAGGTCTTTGAAGCTTTCTTT.

This sequence joins TRBV27 and TRBJ2-5; perhaps TRBD1 as D (6 bases). Trimming cost V 6 bases and J 4 bases, with 15 bases left between them. Per the germline V gene, CDR1 is MNHEY and CDR2 is SMNVEV (reference sequence). This CDR3 has 14 amino acids. The DNA of the CDR3 is TGTGCCAGCAGCCGAAGAACAGGGTTAGAGACCCAGTACTTC. Its protein is CASSRRTGLETQYF.